A selection of T cell receptor beta chains follows, all from one sample in a study of regulatory and conventional T cells in RAG deficiency. Assay: immunoSEQ multiplex PCR; the TCRdb copy retains only in-frame clones and omits some. The sample lists some 6,700 clones; roughly four fifths were seen once. This sample also belongs to another study, concerning regulatory T cells.

Sequenced sample: CD8+ T cells sorted from blood. The source is a human donor in good health. The CDR3 runs from the conserved cysteine through the conserved F or W. The order of the fields is D gene, clone size, J gene, V gene, CDR3 protein, CDR3 DNA. D genes are given only for firm matches. The size of a clone is reported for some rows only, either as once, few or many, or as a class for expanded clones.

-,-,TRBJ1-2,TRBV6-6,CASTIGVGDGYTF,TGTGCCAGCACCATCGGGGTGGGGGATGGCTACACCTTC
-,-,TRBJ2-3,TRBV7-3,CASSLMGHITDTQYF,TGTGCCAGCAGCTTAATGGGCCATATCACAGATACGCAGTATTTT
TRBD2,-,TRBJ2-5,TRBV5-1,CASSYEFGTSGVQETQYF,TGCGCCAGCAGCTACGAGTTTGGGACTAGCGGAGTACAAGAGACCCAGTACTTC
-,-,TRBJ2-5,TRBV2,CASSRDAGKETQYF,TGTGCCAGCAGTCGAGATGCGGGGAAAGAGACCCAGTACTTC
-,-,TRBJ2-7,TRBV5-6,CASSLSGSNEQYF,TGTGCCAGCAGCTTGTCGGGGTCGAACGAGCAGTACTTC
-,-,TRBJ1-2,TRBV27,CASSLWTDLRSGYTF,TGTGCCAGCAGTTTATGGACAGACCTTCGGTCTGGCTACACCTTC
TRBD2,-,TRBJ2-1,TRBV28,CASSLGGTGGAVHNEQFF,TGTGCCAGCAGTTTAGGGGGGACCGGGGGGGCCGTACACAATGAGCAGTTCTTC
-,-,TRBJ1-1,TRBV5-4,CASSLGPGNTEAFF,TGTGCCAGCAGCTTGGGCCCGGGAAACACTGAAGCTTTCTTT
-,few,TRBJ1-2,TRBV28,CATSRGDYGYTF,TGTGCGACGTCGAGAGGGGACTATGGCTACACCTTC
TRBD2,-,TRBJ2-1,TRBV28,CASSLSTAGGREQFF,TGTGCCAGCAGTTTATCTACAGCGGGGGGGCGTGAGCAGTTCTTC
-,-,TRBJ2-7,TRBV5-2,CASSQGSYEQYF,TGTGCCAGCAGCCAAGGGTCCTACGAGCAGTACTTC
TRBD2,once,TRBJ2-3,TRBV9,CASSGDYPDTQYF,TGTGCCAGCAGCGGGGACTATCCAGATACGCAGTATTTT
-,-,TRBJ2-1,TRBV5-1,CASSSKQGTSNEQFF,TGCGCCAGCAGCTCGAAACAGGGCACGAGTAATGAGCAGTTCTTC
-,-,TRBJ2-7,TRBV18,CASSPPGSYPYEQYF,TGTGCCAGCTCACCACCTGGGAGTTACCCCTACGAGCAGTACTTC
TRBD2,-,TRBJ2-3,TRBV7-8,CASSLEGSGGQYF,TGTGCCAGCAGCTTAGAAGGGAGCGGGGGACAGTATTTT
-,-,TRBJ1-6,TRBV25-1,CASSEETVYNSPLHF,TGTGCCAGCAGTGAAGAGACAGTGTATAATTCACCCCTCCACTTT
-,once,TRBJ1-1,TRBV2,CASSEAQWAEAFF,TGTGCCAGCAGTGAAGCCCAGTGGGCCGAGGCTTTCTTT
TRBD1,-,TRBJ1-1,TRBV10-3,CAISAGGNTEAFF,TGTGCCATCAGTGCAGGGGGGAACACTGAAGCTTTCTTT
-,-,TRBJ2-7,TRBV27,CASSLSVFYEQYF,TGTGCCAGCAGTTTATCTGTCTTCTACGAGCAGTACTTC
-,-,TRBJ2-2,TRBV29-1,CSAPRQSTGELFF,TGCAGCGCCCCCCGGCAGAGCACCGGGGAGCTGTTTTTT
TRBD1,once,TRBJ1-3,TRBV5-8,CASSFRIGVDRGAGNTIYF,TGTGCCAGCAGCTTTAGAATTGGGGTCGACAGGGGCGCTGGAAACACCATATATTTT
TRBD1,-,TRBJ1-2,TRBV4-1,CASSQTQGAGVGYTF,TGCGCCAGCAGCCAAACACAGGGGGCCGGGGTTGGCTACACCTTC
-,-,TRBJ2-7,TRBV6-9,CASSAPQDYEQYF,TGTGCCAGCAGTGCCCCACAGGACTACGAGCAGTACTTC
-,-,TRBJ2-2,TRBV2,CASTPGNTGELFF,TGTGCCAGCACCCCGGGGAACACCGGGGAGCTGTTTTTT
-,few,TRBJ1-2,TRBV9,CASSVESGGYTF,TGTGCCAGCAGCGTAGAAAGTGGAGGCTACACCTTC
-,-,TRBJ2-5,TRBV9,CASSAGETQYF,TGTGCCAGCAGCGCCGGGGAGACCCAGTACTTC
-,-,TRBJ1-1,TRBV6-4,CASSDPHEWSRFLVHTEAFF,TGTGCCAGCAGTGACCCCCATGAGTGGTCCAGATTTTTGGTGCACACTGAAGCTTTCTTT
-,-,TRBJ1-2,TRBV6-5,CASRLTPTHLYGYTF,TGTGCCAGCAGATTGACCCCGACCCATCTCTATGGCTACACCTTC